This T cell receptor beta chain was retrieved from a study of molecular identifiers for immune sequencing clone quantification. Previously described methods and listed TCR primers were employed for the bulk TCR libraries. Using its own MiXCR run on the PCR reads, TCRdb lists one record per CDR3 protein. The data show about 630,000 distinct CDR3 sequences, 25% seen once. Every naive CD8 library was made from between about 20,000 and 1,000,000 sorted cells with 10%, 30% or 50% RNA. Isolation of naive CD8 T cells was achieved by sorting on a CD8+CD4-CCR7+CD45RA+ phenotype. With regard to this clonotype: A much bigger clone sits one base away, suggesting this may be a read error.

Trimming shortened V by 4 bases and J by 0 bases, and 10 bases separated the two germline ends. Germline V gene data show CDR1 as MGHRA and CDR2 as YSYEKL. The CDR3 loop spans 15 amino acids. The gene calls are TRBV4-1 and TRBJ1-5; D call uncertain. Specimen: naive CD8+ T cells from blood, with Jurkat cell RNA spiked in. As for subset: FACS-sorted CD8+CD4-CCR7+CD45RA+ naive T cells. The clonotype comes from a human donor in good health. Some libraries in this study had Jurkat cell RNA spiked in. This chain's CDR3 is CASSRSENSNQPQHF. The CDR3 region has the DNA TGCGCCAGCAGCCGATCGGAGAATAGCAATCAGCCCCAGCATTTT.